This note documents a single TCR beta chain sequence. Its specificity is not known. This record comes from a study of T cell responses to AZD1222 COVID-19 vaccine. Study results and limitations: Spike as a whole was targeted by vaccine-associated CD4 TCRs, dominant at 160-218 and 743-854.

TCRdb keeps only in-frame clones here, not all; method: immunoSEQ multiplex PCR. The repertoire includes about 90,000 clones, around 91% of them detected once, and around 5.2% sits in the top ten. J lost 7 bases, V lost 4 bases, and 9 bases had no gene match. CDR3 length: 15 amino acids. Per germline, CDR1 LNHDA and CDR2 SQIVND (reference sequence). This material consisted of peripheral blood, taken on day 0 of MenACWY control vaccination. V gene TRBV19 combines with J gene TRBJ1-2; 10 nucleotides line up with TRBD1. The TCR was taken from an adult in good health. In nucleotides, the CDR3 is TGTGCCAGTAGTACCACCGGACAGGGGGAGGGTGGCTACACCTTC. Translating gives CASSTTGQGEGGYTF.